These 6 T cell receptor beta chains share one sample of origin, sequenced in a study of T cell responses to AZD1222 COVID-19 vaccine. The repertoire was sequenced with immunoSEQ multiplex PCR; TCRdb's copy has only in-frame clones and lacks some. The sample records 66,000 or so clones, 70% to 80% being singletons. The sequencing used peripheral blood, collected on day 0 of MenACWY control vaccination. The receptors were gathered from an adult in good health.

The rearrangement uses TRBV7-2 and TRBJ2-1; D gene ambiguous. The ends were cut back, 1 base at V and 0 bases at J, with 10 bases in the middle. The germline gives CDR1 SGHTA, CDR2 FQGNSA. The CDR3 loop spans 16 amino acids. CDR3 loop: CASSLGHFPSYNEQFF. The CDR3 bases are TGTGCCAGCAGCTTAGGACACTTCCCCTCCTACAATGAGCAGTTCTTC.

The V and J genes are TRBV3-1 (or the pseudogene TRBV3-2) and TRBJ1-1; D remains unclear. The germline V gene has CDR1 LGHDT and CDR2 YNNKEL (reference sequence). This CDR3 region has 14 residues. Between the trimmed V and J ends, which lost 5 bases and 0 bases, there was a span of 10 bases. The CDR3 nucleotides read TGTGCCAGCAGCTCGAGAGACGTGAACACTGAAGCTTTCTTT. The encoded protein is CASSSRDVNTEAFF.

DNA of the CDR3: TGTGCCAGCAAGGGACTAGCGGGAGGGAAAGCTTCGTACGAGCAGTACTTC. Translation gives CASKGLAGGKASYEQYF. The chain has TRBV28 and TRBJ2-7, with 16 nucleotides matching TRBD2. The J segment lost 4 bases and the V segment lost 7 bases, leaving 10 bases of the junction unmatched. This CDR3 comprises 17 residues. Germline values: CDR1 MDHEN, CDR2 SYDVKM.

The V gene is TRBV7-9, the J gene TRBJ1-1, with D possibly matching TRBD1 (5 bases). Deletions cut 3 bases from V and 5 bases from J, with 13 bases between. Germline values: CDR1 SEHNR, CDR2 FQNEAQ (reference sequence). The CDR3 has 14 amino acids. CDR3 nucleotides: TGTGCCAGCAGCTTCCAGGGAGGGGATACTGAAGCTTTCTTT. Its protein product is CASSFQGGDTEAFF.

CDR3 sequence reads: CAWRRDGIYNSPLHF. CDR3 coding DNA: TGTGCCTGGAGACGCGACGGGATCTATAATTCACCCCTCCACTTT. This sequence joins TRBV30 and TRBJ1-6; D ambiguous. CDR3 length: 15 amino acids. V shed 3 bases and J shed 3 bases, with 12 bases lying between them. Germline loops: CDR1 GTSNPN, CDR2 SVGIG (reference sequence).

The chain carries TRBV12-2 and TRBJ2-7; the D call TRBD1 from the table was never checked on the DNA. TRBV12-2 corresponds to a pseudogene. The CDR3 is made up of 11 amino acids. DNA for the CDR3: TGTGCAGGCCAAGGGGCCTACGAGCAGTACTTC. Translation: CAGQGAYEQYF.